Each of the 14 T cell receptor beta chains below was sequenced from the same sample in a study of radiation and T cells in renal cell carcinoma. As for time point: blood 4 weeks post-SBRT, at nephrectomy. Specified treatment: 15 Gy SBRT to primary tumor, nephrectomy 4 weeks later. Some clones are missing from TCRdb's copy, which holds only in-frame ones; the method was immunoSEQ multiplex PCR. Among around 100,000 clones listed, roughly 82% were seen once. Sequencing was performed on blood, taken from a patient whose treatment included radiotherapy and nephrectomy. The receptors derive from a man aged 60-69 years with renal cell carcinoma.

The chain is built from TRBV6-1 and TRBJ1-4, with unresolved D. V lost 1 base, J lost 7 bases, and 13 bases lay in between. This CDR3 spans 15 amino acids. Germline V gene lookup returns CDR1 MNHNS and CDR2 SASEGT. CDR3 region: CASSEGVLGAEKLFF. The CDR3 nucleotides are TGTGCCAGCAGTGAAGGGGTTCTGGGAGCTGAAAAACTGTTTTTT.

The chain links TRBV7-9 to TRBJ1-1; D is unresolved. V lost 6 bases, J lost 0 bases, and 5 bases lay in between. In germline, CDR1 is SEHNR, CDR2 FQNEAQ (reference sequence). CDR3 length: 12 residues. The CDR3 DNA reads TGTGCCAGCAGTGTCTTGAACACTGAAGCTTTCTTT. This sequence encodes CASSVLNTEAFF. Full variable domain (missing parts from reference TRBV7-9 and TRBJ1-1): DTGVSQNPRHKITKRGQNVTFRCDPISEHNRLYWYRQTLGQGPEFLTYFQNEAQLEKSRLLSDRFSAERPKGSFSTLEIQRTEQGDSAMYLCASSVLNTEAFFGQGTRLTVV.

The chain couples TRBV7-9 to TRBJ2-5; D ambiguous. V was trimmed by 2 bases and J by 1 base, leaving 11 bases between them. The CDR3 extends over 15 amino acids. CDR1 SEHNR and CDR2 FQNEAQ come from the germline V gene (reference sequence). The CDR3 sequence is CASSLRVTFQETQYF. CDR3 bases: TGTGCCAGCAGCTTACGTGTGACATTCCAAGAGACCCAGTACTTC.

The V gene is TRBV10-1, the J gene TRBJ2-1, with D perhaps matching TRBD2 (6 bases). The CDR3 covers 14 residues. The V end was cut by 2 bases, the J end by 6 bases, with 11 bases between. Per the germline V gene, CDR1 is WNHNN and CDR2 is SYGVQD (reference sequence). The CDR3, as DNA: TGCGCCAGCAGTGAGCGGGAGTCGTTCAATGAGCAGTTCTTC. Residues: CASSERESFNEQFF.

A single count supports this clone. The chain couples TRBV4-1 to TRBJ2-1; 9 bases match TRBD2. This CDR3 region has 16 residues. Germline CDR1 reads MGHRA; CDR2 reads YSYEKL. With V trimmed by 0 bases and J by 8 bases, 8 bases remained unmatched. For the CDR3, the DNA is TGCGCCAGCAGCCAAGACGGTCTAGCGGGACCTGATGAGCAGTTCTTC. Its translation is CASSQDGLAGPDEQFF.

V gene TRBV28 combines with J gene TRBJ1-5; possibly TRBD1 for D (5 bases). CDR1 and CDR2 from the germline V gene are MDHEN and SYDVKM. This CDR3 region has 14 residues. With 6 bases removed from V and 1 base from J, the gap between germline ends came to 10 bases. The CDR3 DNA reads TGTGCCAGCAGCCGGAGACAGAGCAATCAGCCCCAGCATTTT. It yields the protein CASSRRQSNQPQHF. Supplemented by reference TRBV28 and TRBJ1-5, the full variable domain reads DVKVTQSSRYLVKRTGEKVFLECVQDMDHENMFWYRQDPGLGLRLIYFSYDVKMKEKGDIPEGYSVSREKKERFSLILESASTNQTSMYLCASSRRQSNQPQHFGDGTRLSIL.

The chain couples TRBV10-3 to TRBJ2-7; D gene ambiguous. CDR3 length: 12 residues. Germline lookup yields CDR1 ENHRY and CDR2 SYGVKD. Trimming cost V 0 bases and J 12 bases, with 12 bases left between them. DNA for the CDR3: TGTGCCATCAGTGAGTCGAGCGAGGCTCGGTACTTC. Translation gives CAISESSEARYF.

The chain joins TRBV21-1 to TRBJ1-4; the D call TRBD1 from the table was never checked on the DNA. TRBV21-1 is a documented pseudogene. The CDR3 sequence is 13 residues long. CDR3 amino acids: CASSNQGWEKLFF. The DNA for the CDR3 is TGTGCCAGCAGCAACCAGGGATGGGAAAAACTGTTTTTT.

The genes are TRBV9 and TRBJ2-3; 10 bases line up with TRBD2. V lost 0 bases, J lost 6 bases, and 4 bases stayed unmatched. The CDR3 spans 15 residues. From germline, CDR1 is SGDLS and CDR2 YYNGEE. The CDR3 DNA reads TGTGCCAGCAGCGTAGGGAGCGGGAGGGGGGATACGCAGTATTTT. Its translation: CASSVGSGRGDTQYF.

The gene calls are TRBV6-6 and TRBJ1-4; no clear D gene. Trimming removed 0 bases from V and 13 bases from J, with 6 bases in between. The CDR3 sequence is 11 residues long. CDR1 MNHNY and CDR2 SVGAGI come from the germline V gene (reference sequence). The CDR3 spells CASSYSDLLFF. As DNA, the CDR3 is TGTGCCAGCAGTTACTCTGATTTACTGTTTTTT.

This sequence joins TRBV10-2 and TRBJ2-4, with unresolved D. Germline CDR1 is WSHSY and CDR2 is SAAADI. The CDR3 consists of 15 residues. V lost 8 bases and J lost 0, with 14 bases in between. The CDR3 protein is CASASYIQAKNIQYF. The CDR3 coding sequence is TGCGCCAGCGCTTCATACATCCAAGCCAAAAACATTCAGTACTTC.

In its sample, this clone was seen once. V usage is TRBV7-6 and J usage is TRBJ2-3, with unresolved D. This CDR3 is 15 amino acids long. Per germline, CDR1 SGHVS and CDR2 FNYEAQ. Trimming took off 2 bases at V and 4 bases at J, with 13 bases between the two ends. The CDR3 DNA is TGTGCCAGCAGCTTATCCTCGCTGCTCGCAGATACGCAGTATTTT. Amino acids: CASSLSSLLADTQYF.

This chain connects TRBV10-1 to TRBJ1-1, with no clear D. Trimming removed 0 bases at V and 5 bases at J, with 13 bases between. This CDR3 is built from 15 residues. Germline V gene sequence: CDR1 WNHNN, CDR2 SYGVQD (reference sequence). The CDR3 is CASSESTGLGTEAFF. The CDR3 DNA sequence: TGCGCCAGCAGTGAGTCGACTGGGTTAGGGACTGAAGCTTTCTTT.

The chain is built from TRBV19 and TRBJ2-1; 14 bases match TRBD2. The CDR3 totals 16 residues. The junction had 8 bases not matched to a gene; V was cut back by 4 bases and J by 9 bases. Germline V CDR1 and CDR2: LNHDA, SQIVND (reference sequence). CDR3 DNA sequence: TGTGCCAGTAGTAAGACTAGCGGGAGGGGCCCGGGTGAGCAGTTCTTC. Its protein product is CASSKTSGRGPGEQFF.